Shown below are 2 T cell receptor beta chains from a single sample sequenced in a study of T-cell reconstitution after alpha-beta-depleted transplantation in children. A library of TCRbeta sequences, prepared with unique molecular identifiers, was generated. From the PCR reads, TCRdb called clonotypes with MiXCR, one entry per CDR3 protein. The sample records about 240,000 distinct CDR3 sequences, around 12% being singletons. The sequences come from PBMCs from the stem cell graft donor, collected from the stem cell graft. These receptors came from a human donor who donated a stem cell graft to a child with acute lymphoblastic leukemia.

This clonotype was seen at least ten times. The V gene is TRBV7-2, the J gene TRBJ2-1; 7 bases are shared with TRBD2. After removal of 0 bases from V and 5 bases from J, the junction contained 7 bases not matched to a gene. The CDR3 is 16 amino acids. CDR1 SGHTA and CDR2 FQGNSA come from the germline V gene. In nucleotides, the CDR3 is TGTGCCAGCAGCTTAGCGGGCGGGGGTGCCCACAATGAGCAGTTCTTC. Amino acid sequence: CASSLAGGGAHNEQFF.

This clonotype was observed at least ten times. The chain employs TRBV6-2 or TRBV6-3 and TRBJ2-5; the D call may be TRBD1 or TRBD2 (5 bases each). The CDR3 totals 15 residues. V lost 4 bases and J 2 bases, leaving 14 bases between the germline ends. CDR1 and CDR2 from the germline V gene are MNHEY and SVGEGT. The CDR3 bases are TGTGCCAGCAGTTCAGGGACCCAGATTCAAGAGACCCAGTACTTC. Encoded protein: CASSSGTQIQETQYF.